The clone carrying this T cell receptor beta chain was observed many times. Its specificity is unknown. The CDR3 has 16 residues. Germline V lookup: CDR1 SGHNT, CDR2 YENEEA. The V and J ends lost 5 bases and 8 bases, in that order; junction bases with no gene match: 8. The entry originates in a study of T cells after yellow fever vaccination. Study-wide results and limits: Clonotype sharing between CD4 and CD8 compartments was small.

For TCR, cDNA came from 5'RACE template switching, which added a universal primer site and UMIs. TCRdb re-analysed the 5' RACE reads in MiXCR, keeping a single row per CDR3 protein. The data contain approximately 110,000 distinct CDR3 sequences, 6.5% to 9% of them singletons. This sequence joins TRBV11-3 and TRBJ2-1; 14 nucleotides match TRBD2. The sequence came from a man under 40 who received the YFV17D yellow fever vaccine. Sequenced material: CD8+ T cells sorted from PBMCs, taken 45 days after the yellow fever booster vaccination. The CDR3 DNA is TGTGCCAGCAGCCAAGAAGGGACTAGCGGGAGAGATGAGCAGTTCTTC. Translating it yields CASSQEGTSGRDEQFF.